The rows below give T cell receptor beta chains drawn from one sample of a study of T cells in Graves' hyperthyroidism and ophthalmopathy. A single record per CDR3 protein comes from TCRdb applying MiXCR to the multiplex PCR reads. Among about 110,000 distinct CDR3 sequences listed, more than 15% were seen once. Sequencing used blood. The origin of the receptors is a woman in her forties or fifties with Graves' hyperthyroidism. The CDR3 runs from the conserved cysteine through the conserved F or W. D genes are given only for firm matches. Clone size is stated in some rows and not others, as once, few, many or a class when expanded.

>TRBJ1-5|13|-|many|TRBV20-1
TGCAGTGCAGAAGGACAGCCGGGGTCGCCCCAGCATTTT
CSAEGQPGSPQHF
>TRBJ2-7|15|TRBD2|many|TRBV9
TGTGCCAGCAGCGAAACTAGCGGGAGGAGCTACGAGCAGTACTTC
CASSETSGRSYEQYF
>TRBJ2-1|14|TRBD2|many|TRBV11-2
TGTGCCAGCAGCACCCTAGCGGGAGTGGATGAGCAGTTCTTC
CASSTLAGVDEQFF
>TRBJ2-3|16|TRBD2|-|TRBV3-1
TGTGCCAGCAGCCATGATAGCGGGAGTAGGACAGATACGCAGTATTTT
CASSHDSGSRTDTQYF
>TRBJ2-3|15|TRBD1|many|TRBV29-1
TGCAGCGTTAGACCGGGACAGGAGGATTCCGATACGCAGTATTTT
CSVRPGQEDSDTQYF
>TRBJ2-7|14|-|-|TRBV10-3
TGTGCCATCAGAGGGGGGGGGCGTTGGTACGAGCAGTACTTC
CAIRGGGRWYEQYF
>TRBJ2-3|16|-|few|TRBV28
TGTGCCAGCAGTTTATCGACAAACCTTCAGTGGGATACGCAGTATTTT
CASSLSTNLQWDTQYF
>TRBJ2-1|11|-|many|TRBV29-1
TGCACTGCGTCGAGGTACAATGAGCAGTTCTTC
CTASRYNEQFF
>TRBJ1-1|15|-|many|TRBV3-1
TGTGCCAGCACCCGGGGAGGGAACTTTGACACTGAAGCTTTCTTT
CASTRGGNFDTEAFF
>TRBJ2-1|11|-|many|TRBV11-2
TGTGCCAGCAGCATGGGAGAGGAGCAGTTCTTC
CASSMGEEQFF
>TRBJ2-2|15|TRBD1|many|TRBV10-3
TGTGCCATCAGTCACCAGACAGGGTTCGCCGGGGAGCTGTTTTTT
CAISHQTGFAGELFF
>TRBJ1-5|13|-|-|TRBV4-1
TGCGCCAGCAGCCAAGCTGGGTTCGAGCCCCAGCATTTT
CASSQAGFEPQHF
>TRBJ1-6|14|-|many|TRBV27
TGTGCCAGCAGTTGGGGCCAAGGTGCCTCCCCCCTCCACTTT
CASSWGQGASPLHF
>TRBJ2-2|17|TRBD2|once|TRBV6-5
TGTGCCAGCAGTTACACCCAAGCGGGGGGCCACACCGGGGAGCTGTTTTTT
CASSYTQAGGHTGELFF
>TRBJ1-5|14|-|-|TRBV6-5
TGTGCCAGCAGTTTGGCGGGAGACACAGATACGCAGCATTTT
CASSLAGDTDTQHF
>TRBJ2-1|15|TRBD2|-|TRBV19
TGTGCCAGTAGTATACTAGCGGTCTCCTACAATGAGCAGTTCTTC
CASSILAVSYNEQFF
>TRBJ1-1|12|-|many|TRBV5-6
TGTGCCAGCAGCGGCACGGGGGGTGAAGCTTTCTTT
CASSGTGGEAFF
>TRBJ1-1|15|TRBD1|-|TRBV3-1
TGTGCCAGCAGCCAAGATGGGACAGGGAACACTGAAGCTTTCTTT
CASSQDGTGNTEAFF
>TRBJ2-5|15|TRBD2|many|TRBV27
TGTGCCAGCAGTCCGGGACTAGCGGGGATGGAGACCCAGTACTTC
CASSPGLAGMETQYF
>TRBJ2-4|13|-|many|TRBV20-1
TGCAGTGCCTCGGGGGTGGCCAAAAACATTCAGTACTTC
CSASGVAKNIQYF
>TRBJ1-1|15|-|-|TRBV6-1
TGTGCCAGCAGTGATCGCGCAACGGTGAACACTGAAGCTTTCTTT
CASSDRATVNTEAFF
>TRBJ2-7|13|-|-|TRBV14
TGTGCCAGCAGCCGCGGACAGATCTACGAGCAGTACTTC
CASSRGQIYEQYF
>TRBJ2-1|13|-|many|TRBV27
TGTGCCAGCAGTTTACTGCCCTACAATGAGCAGTTCTTC
CASSLLPYNEQFF
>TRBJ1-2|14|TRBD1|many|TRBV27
TGTGCCAGCAGTGACAGGGGGACTAACTATGGCTACACCTTC
CASSDRGTNYGYTF